The 25 T cell receptor beta chains in this list originate from one sample, sequenced in a study of spatial heterogeneity in lung cancer. For these receptors, no antigen is known. Sample time point: sample taken at primary tumor resection. TCRdb re-called the 5' RACE reads with MiXCR, one entry per CDR3 protein. This table holds about 270 distinct CDR3 sequences, less than 30% found once. Study-wide results and caveats: The study found that expanded intratumoral alpha and beta TCR counts tracked tumor mutation counts.

Source: lung tumor tissue, taken at surgery. Receptors were obtained from a male donor with early-stage non-small cell lung cancer.

As for this clonotype: This beta chain is an off-target read within a library intended for alpha chains, so its frequency means little. The rearrangement links TRBV20-1 to TRBJ2-7; D gene uncertain. V dropped 4 bases and J dropped 0 bases, with 4 bases sitting between them. CDR1 and CDR2 from the germline V gene are DFQATT and SNEGSKA (reference sequence). CDR3 length: 11 amino acids. The CDR3 sequence is CSATTSYEQYF. The DNA of the CDR3 is TGCAGTGCTACTACCTCCTACGAGCAGTACTTC.

By sample share, this clonotype is large (0.1 to 1%). This beta chain turned up in a library designed for alpha chains; as an off-target read, its abundance says little. V usage is TRBV9 and J usage is TRBJ2-2, with a tentative D call TRBD1 (5 bases). The CDR3 extends over 15 amino acids. V lost 0 bases, J lost 1 base, and 7 bases lay in between. CDR1 is SGDLS and CDR2 is YYNGEE in the germline V gene. The CDR3: CASSVEGLNTGELFF. The DNA of the CDR3 is TGTGCCAGCAGCGTAGAGGGGTTGAACACCGGGGAGCTGTTTTTT.

In this sample, this clonotype is hyperexpanded (1% or more). This beta chain was picked up by a library intended for alpha chains and is off target, so its count carries little meaning. The gene calls are TRBV5-4 and TRBJ2-1; D remains ambiguous. CDR1 and CDR2 (germline): SGHNT, YYREEE (reference sequence). CDR3 size: 12 residues. Trimming left V 2 bases short and J 4 bases short, with 4 bases between. The CDR3 region has the DNA TGTGCCAGCAGCTTCGGATACAATGAGCAGTTCTTC. Protein: CASSFGYNEQFF.

Remarks on this clonotype: This beta chain slipped into a library made for alpha chains as a stray read, so its size is not meaningful. The chain has TRBV10-3 and TRBJ1-2; 7 nucleotides agree with TRBD1. Per the germline V gene, CDR1 is ENHRY and CDR2 is SYGVKD. There are 13 residues in the CDR3. Trimming at V came to 0 bases and at J to 7 bases, leaving 2 bases not matched to a gene. CDR3 protein: CAISESTGFGYTF. The DNA for the CDR3 is TGTGCCATCAGTGAGTCGACAGGGTTTGGCTACACCTTC.

This clonotype was picked up a small number of times. For a library built for alpha chains, this beta chain is a stray read; little rests on its size. The V and J genes are TRBV13 and TRBJ2-2, with D uncertain. Germline V CDR1 and CDR2: PRHDT, FYEKMQ (reference sequence). With 3 bases removed from V and 1 base from J, the gap between germline ends came to 6 bases. The CDR3 is made up of 14 amino acids. Written as DNA, the CDR3 is TGTGCCAGCAGCTTTTGGGGGAACACCGGGGAGCTGTTTTTT. Encoded protein: CASSFWGNTGELFF. The entire variable domain, with the rest obtained from reference TRBV13 and TRBJ2-2, is as follows: AAGVIQSPRHLIKEKRETATLKCYPIPRHDTVYWYQQGPGQDPQFLISFYEKMQSDKGSIPDRFSAQQFSDYHSELNMSSLELGDSALYFCASSFWGNTGELFFGEGSRLTVL.

This clonotype rates as hyperexpanded. The library was built for alpha chains, so this beta chain is an off-target read and its size means little. The chain is built from TRBV7-2 and TRBJ2-2, with D perhaps matching TRBD1 or TRBD2 (6 bases each). There are 18 residues in the CDR3. Trimming left V 5 bases short and J 5 bases short, with 24 bases between. Germline lookup yields CDR1 SGHTA and CDR2 FQGNSA. The DNA of the CDR3 is TGTGCCAGCAGCACAGGGACTTCATCCCTGAGAAAAACCGGGGAGCTGTTTTTT. This encodes CASSTGTSSLRKTGELFF.

Details on this clonotype: The size of this beta chain means little, since it is a stray read in a library made for alpha chains. This chain links TRBV7-2 with TRBJ2-7; D is perhaps TRBD1 (6 bases). Per the germline V gene, CDR1 is SGHTA and CDR2 is FQGNSA. Between the trimmed V and J ends, which lost 5 bases and 2 bases, there was a span of 10 bases. The CDR3 is 13 residues long. The CDR3 region has the DNA TGTGCCAGCAGCACGGACAGTGCCTACGAGCAGTACTTC. It codes for CASSTDSAYEQYF. The variable domain in full, completed from reference TRBV7-2 and TRBJ2-7, reads GAGVSQSPSNKVTEKGKDVELRCDPISGHTALYWYRQSLGQGLEFLIYFQGNSAPDKSGLPSDRFSAERTGGSVSTLTIQRTQQEDSAVYLCASSTDSAYEQYFGPGTRLTVT.

This clonotype has just a few counts. A library made for alpha chains picked up this beta chain off target, so its size means little. The chain recombines TRBV28 with TRBJ2-5, with 7 bases aligning to TRBD1. Germline loops: CDR1 MDHEN, CDR2 SYDVKM. V lost 7 bases to trimming and J lost 2 bases; unmatched junction nucleotides: 7. The CDR3 has 14 amino acids. DNA for the CDR3: TGTGCCAGCACTTACGGACAGGTTCAAGAGACCCAGTACTTC. This gives the protein CASTYGQVQETQYF.

Points on this clonotype: This beta chain is a stray read from a library made for alpha chains; its abundance is not meaningful. This sequence joins TRBV28 and TRBJ1-2, with a possible D match to TRBD1 (6 bases). Germline-derived CDR1 and CDR2 are MDHEN and SYDVKM. The V end lost 3 bases, the J end lost 6 bases, and 11 bases lay between the germline ends. CDR3 length equals 13 residues. CDR3 nucleotide sequence: TGTGCCAGCAGTTTGTCAGGGGTGGATGGCTACACCTTC. Translating it yields CASSLSGVDGYTF.

Details on this clonotype: Being off target in a library aimed at alpha chains, this beta chain has a size of little meaning. The genes are TRBV28 and TRBJ2-7; 12 nucleotides line up with TRBD1. With V trimmed by 4 bases and J by 7 bases, 14 bases remained unmatched. CDR3 length equals 17 residues. Germline CDR1 is MDHEN and CDR2 is SYDVKM. DNA of the CDR3: TGTGCCAGCAGTTCCCCGAACACCGGGACAGGGGGCTATGAGCAGTACTTC. It codes for CASSSPNTGTGGYEQYF.

As regards this clonotype: In a library made to pick up alpha chains, this beta chain is a stray read with a size that means little. This rearrangement joins TRBV20-1 to TRBJ1-1, with D unclear. V was shortened by 5 bases and J by 0 bases, with 13 bases between the two germline ends. Germline V gene sequence: CDR1 DFQATT, CDR2 SNEGSKA (reference sequence). The CDR3 loop spans 14 amino acids. CDR3 sequence: CSASREGLNTEAFF. CDR3 nucleotides: TGCAGTGCTTCCCGGGAAGGGCTGAACACTGAAGCTTTCTTT.

On this clonotype: With the library built for alpha chains, this beta chain is off target and its frequency is not meaningful. The V and J genes are TRBV12-3 or TRBV12-4 and TRBJ2-7; D is perhaps TRBD2 (6 bases). The CDR3 has 14 residues. V lost 4 bases and J 6 bases, leaving 16 bases between the germline ends. This chain's CDR3 is CASSSAGTVGEQYF. The CDR3 region has the DNA TGTGCCAGCAGTTCTGCCGGGACTGTAGGCGAGCAGTACTTC.

For this clonotype: Little can be read into the size of this beta chain, an off-target read in a library designed for alpha chains. The V and J genes are TRBV10-3 and TRBJ2-7, with TRBD1 as a possible D gene (6 bases). Trimming left V 5 bases short and J 5 bases short, with 13 bases between. The CDR3 spans 13 residues. Germline V CDR1 and CDR2: ENHRY, SYGVKD. CDR3 nucleotide sequence: TGTGCCATCAGTCCAGGGGCTGAGGACGAGCAGTACTTC. As protein: CAISPGAEDEQYF.

This clonotype was seen just once. A library made for alpha chains picked up this beta chain off target, so its size means little. The V call is TRBV27, the J call TRBJ2-7, with TRBD1 identical over 8 bases. The length of the CDR3 is 13 residues. Germline values: CDR1 MNHEY, CDR2 SMNVEV (reference sequence). The V and J ends lost 3 bases and 7 bases, in that order; junction bases with no gene match: 5. DNA of the CDR3: TGTGCCAGCAGTTTCGGACAGGGAAGAGAGCAGTACTTC. Its protein product is CASSFGQGREQYF.

This clonotype turned up a few times. This beta chain appears as a stray read in a library generated for alpha chains; its size is not informative. V gene TRBV20-1 combines with J gene TRBJ2-7; perhaps TRBD2 as D (6 bases). The CDR3 covers 14 residues. Trimming pared 6 bases from V and 5 bases from J, leaving 20 bases between. CDR1 is DFQATT, CDR2 SNEGSKA, per germline (reference sequence). CDR3 coding DNA: TGCAGTGCCAGGACGGGACGGACGGGGGACGAGCAGTACTTC. Its protein is CSARTGRTGDEQYF.

Points on this clonotype: The library was built for alpha chains, so this beta chain is an off-target read and its size means little. J is TRBJ2-2 and V is TRBV27; no reliable D call. Germline CDR1 and CDR2: MNHEY and SMNVEV (reference sequence). The CDR3 extends over 13 amino acids. Between the trimmed V and J ends, which lost 2 bases and 4 bases, there was a span of 5 bases. CDR3 DNA sequence: TGTGCCAGCAGTTTACGTGTCACCGGGGAGCTGTTTTTT. It is translated as CASSLRVTGELFF.

On this clonotype itself: For a library built for alpha chains, this beta chain is a stray read; little rests on its size. The V call is TRBV14, the J call TRBJ2-7; the D is unclear. V dropped 3 bases and J dropped 0 bases, with 9 bases sitting between them. The CDR3 is 14 amino acids. Germline V gene sequence: CDR1 SGHDN, CDR2 FVKESK. CDR3 nucleotides: TGTGCCAGCAGCCACAGAAGTTTCTCCTACGAGCAGTACTTC. It yields the protein CASSHRSFSYEQYF.

This clonotype has a single count. The library was prepared for alpha chains; this beta chain is a stray read, so its frequency means little. J is TRBJ2-3 and V is TRBV6-7; D remains ambiguous. TRBV6-7 is given ORF status, its function remaining uncertain. This CDR3 region has 15 residues. Trimming stripped 10 bases from V and 2 bases from J, with 19 bases between. DNA for the CDR3: TGTGCCACCAGCTCCCGGGCTAGGAACACAGATACGCAGTATTTT. As protein: CATSSRARNTDTQYF.

Remarks on this clonotype: As an off-target read in a library built for alpha chains, this beta chain has a frequency of little significance. The chain carries TRBV4-3 and TRBJ2-7, with TRBD1 matching over 8 bases. Germline V gene lookup returns CDR1 LGHNA and CDR2 YSLEER. CDR3 length equals 15 residues. Unmatched junction bases numbered 4, after V lost 0 bases and J lost 3 bases. CDR3 sequence: CASSQEWTGFYEQYF. The CDR3 DNA sequence: TGCGCCAGCAGCCAAGAGTGGACAGGGTTCTACGAGCAGTACTTC.

This clonotype ranks as hyperexpanded. This beta chain turned up in a library designed for alpha chains; as an off-target read, its abundance says little. J is TRBJ2-2 and V is TRBV6-5; a possible D gene is TRBD1 (7 bases). The germline V gene encodes CDR1 MNHEY and CDR2 SVGAGI. The CDR3 runs 14 residues. V was trimmed by 5 bases and J by 6 bases, leaving 13 bases between them. In DNA, the CDR3 is TGTGCCAGCAGTCGACAGGGACTCGCCGGGGAGCTGTTTTTT. It translates to CASSRQGLAGELFF.

This clonotype has just a few counts. Because this beta chain is a stray read in a library intended to capture alpha chains, its abundance should not be given much weight. The CDR3 here is CASSFRTNYEQYF. CDR3 DNA sequence: TGTGCCAGCAGTTTTAGGACCAACTACGAGCAGTACTTC. The rearrangement uses TRBV28 and TRBJ2-7; D is ambiguous. The length of the CDR3 is 13 residues. V was shortened by 3 bases and J by 3 bases, with 9 bases between the two germline ends. Germline values: CDR1 MDHEN, CDR2 SYDVKM.

This clonotype was picked up a small number of times. The size of this beta chain means little, since it is a stray read in a library made for alpha chains. This CDR3 is CASSSSDGYGELFF. The CDR3 DNA sequence: TGCGCCAGCAGCTCTTCCGACGGATACGGGGAGCTGTTTTTT. The rearrangement uses TRBV5-1 and TRBJ2-2; D remains unclear. The CDR3 is made up of 14 amino acids. Germline CDR1 is SGHRS and CDR2 is YFSETQ. V lost 3 bases, J lost 7 bases, and 13 bases lay in between.

For this clonotype: As an off-target read in a library built for alpha chains, this beta chain has a frequency of little significance. The rearrangement links TRBV30 to TRBJ2-1; 9 bases match TRBD2. The CDR3 is 14 residues long. Germline CDR1 GTSNPN, CDR2 SVGIG (reference sequence). V lost 3 bases, J lost 12 bases, and 12 bases stayed unmatched. CDR3 coding DNA: TGTGCCTGGAGGGCTAGCGGGGCACTTTTAGGGCAGTTCTTC. Encoded protein: CAWRASGALLGQFF.

About this clonotype: The library was prepared for alpha chains; this beta chain is a stray read, so its frequency means little. The rearrangement uses TRBV6-1 and TRBJ2-1; D may be TRBD1 (5 bases). Germline V gene lookup returns CDR1 MNHNS and CDR2 SASEGT. This CDR3 contains 12 residues. With 7 bases removed from V and 8 bases from J, the gap between germline ends came to 12 bases. CDR3 region: CASIRSRDEQFF. The CDR3 region has the DNA TGTGCCAGCATCAGGAGCAGGGATGAGCAGTTCTTC.

As for this clonotype: This beta chain lies outside the target of a library built for alpha chains; its clone size means little. The chain carries TRBV7-2 and TRBJ2-7, with 8 bases that match TRBD1. The CDR3 has 13 amino acids. The V gene's germline CDR1 is SGHTA and CDR2 FQGNSA. V lost 3 bases to trimming and J lost 5 bases; unmatched junction nucleotides: 3. CDR3 amino acids: CASSFMTGDEQYF. The CDR3 nucleotides read TGTGCCAGCAGCTTTATGACAGGGGACGAGCAGTACTTC.